The 12 T cell receptor beta chains in this list originate from one sample, sequenced in a study of spatial heterogeneity in lung cancer (dated by TCRdb to between 2018 and 2020). Receptor amplification or capture employed 5' RACE. The sample was run on a NextSeq 500. The raw public reads went through TCRdb reprocessing: fastp at Q25, MiXCR clone calling, in-frame beta chains kept. One record per CDR3 amino acid sequence lists the most common genes and DNA. The sample includes roughly 39,000 distinct CDR3 sequences, with approximately 7% observed a single time. The top ten clones comprise about 40% of the sample. This specimen's time point label, interpreted: sample taken at primary tumor resection. TCR sequencing used whole RNA extracted from tumor and nontumor lung tissue, or from cryopreserved PBMC samples, without cell sorting. The sequenced sample was PBMCs, obtained at surgery. The source of these receptors is a female donor with early-stage non-small cell lung cancer.

This clonotype was counted a few times. J is TRBJ1-4 and V is TRBV10-1; D may be TRBD1 (5 bases). V was clipped by 5 bases and J by 5 bases, with 9 bases between them. The germline gives CDR1 WNHNN, CDR2 SYGVQD (reference sequence). CDR3 size: 13 residues. The CDR3 nucleotides are TGCGCCAGCAGTCCCGACAGCAATGAAAAACTGTTTTTT. Translating it yields CASSPDSNEKLFF.

In this sample, this clonotype turned up many times. V usage is TRBV6-2 or TRBV6-3 and J usage is TRBJ1-2; 8 bases line up with TRBD1. Germline V gives CDR1 MNHEY, CDR2 SVGEGT. V trimming: 7 bases; J trimming: 8 bases; junction bases outside the gene matches: 6. The CDR3 spans 12 residues. The CDR3, as DNA: TGTGCCAGCAAGGCGACAGGGGAAGGCTACACCTTC. Residues: CASKATGEGYTF.

This clonotype has ten or more counts. The chain joins TRBV7-9 to TRBJ2-7, with D tentatively TRBD1 (5 bases). CDR3 size: 12 residues. Germline V gene data show CDR1 as SEHNR and CDR2 as FQNEAQ (reference sequence). V lost 4 bases and J 6 bases, leaving 10 bases between the germline ends. The CDR3 spells CASSWGQSEQYF. The CDR3 nucleotides read TGTGCCAGCAGCTGGGGCCAGAGCGAGCAGTACTTC.

This clonotype was counted ten times or more. This chain links TRBV29-1 with TRBJ2-3; no firm D call. V was trimmed by 3 bases and J by 1 base, leaving 5 bases between them. Germline lookup yields CDR1 SQVTM and CDR2 ANQGSEA. This CDR3 has 12 residues. CDR3 sequence: CSVDLGTDTQYF. CDR3 nucleotide sequence: TGCAGCGTTGACTTGGGCACAGATACGCAGTATTTT.

This chain links TRBV12-3 or TRBV12-4 with TRBJ2-3, with D hard to call. With 3 bases removed from V and 0 bases from J, the gap between germline ends came to 7 bases. The CDR3 is 14 amino acids. The CDR3 protein is CASSFTSSTDTQYF. DNA for the CDR3: TGTGCCAGCAGTTTTACCTCCAGCACAGATACGCAGTATTTT.

The chain has TRBV6-5 and TRBJ1-2; 9 bases match TRBD1. J was trimmed by 4 bases and V by 5 bases; bases with no gene match: 14. Germline V lookup: CDR1 MNHEY, CDR2 SVGAGI. The CDR3 is 17 residues long. The CDR3: CASSGGQGPRFSYGYTF. The CDR3 region has the DNA TGTGCCAGCAGTGGAGGACAGGGGCCAAGGTTTAGCTATGGCTACACCTTC.

This clonotype was observed a handful of times. This chain uses TRBV5-1 with TRBJ2-1; D gene unclear. CDR3 length: 13 amino acids. CDR1 and CDR2 from the germline V gene are SGHRS and YFSETQ. V lost 0 bases to trimming and J lost 7 bases, with 8 bases between them. The CDR3 loop reads CASSLATRNEQFF. The CDR3 DNA reads TGCGCCAGCAGCTTGGCGACAAGAAATGAGCAGTTCTTC.

The table lists this clonotype with a few counts. V usage is TRBV20-1 and J usage is TRBJ1-1; D unclear. The CDR3 covers 14 residues. Trimming pared 0 bases from V and 2 bases from J, leaving 10 bases between. CDR1 and CDR2 from the germline V gene are DFQATT and SNEGSKA (reference sequence). In nucleotides, the CDR3 is TGCAGTGCTAGAGATCGTCTGGGAAACACTGAAGCTTTCTTT. It encodes CSARDRLGNTEAFF.

This clonotype occurred many times. This chain uses TRBV18 with TRBJ1-1; 7 bases fit TRBD1. Germline CDR1 KGHSH, CDR2 LQKENI. V lost 6 bases to trimming and J lost 0 bases; unmatched junction nucleotides: 7. This CDR3 has 15 residues. The CDR3 here is CASSPTGEVNTEAFF. The CDR3 coding sequence is TGTGCCAGCTCTCCCACAGGGGAGGTGAACACTGAAGCTTTCTTT.

The sample holds a few counts of this clonotype. The chain joins TRBV6-4 to TRBJ1-5, with D possibly matching TRBD1 (6 bases). The germline V gene encodes CDR1 MRHNA and CDR2 SNTAGT. This CDR3 is built from 15 residues. The V gene lost 4 bases and the J gene lost 2 bases, with 12 bases spanning the gap. The CDR3 bases are TGTGCCAGCAGTGCGGAGGGGGGTGGCAATCAGCCCCAGCATTTT. It specifies CASSAEGGGNQPQHF.

This clonotype appeared many times. The V and J genes are TRBV5-1 and TRBJ1-2, with D hard to call. The CDR3 has 14 amino acids. CDR1 is SGHRS, CDR2 YFSETQ, per germline. Trimming shortened V by 3 bases and J by 0 bases, and 9 bases separated the two germline ends. CDR3 in amino acids: CASSSASANYGYTF. The CDR3, as DNA: TGCGCCAGCAGCTCGGCCTCAGCTAACTATGGCTACACCTTC.

V is TRBV6-1 and J is TRBJ2-3, with D perhaps matching TRBD1 (5 bases). Germline V gene data show CDR1 as MNHNS and CDR2 as SASEGT. V lost 8 bases and J lost 1, with 13 bases in between. The length of the CDR3 is 14 residues. CDR3 amino acids: CASLKGLGTDTQYF. As DNA, the CDR3 is TGTGCCAGCCTTAAGGGGTTGGGCACAGATACGCAGTATTTT.